This TCR beta chain was identified during a study of beta chain features in type 1 diabetes. Isolated RNA was reverse transcribed in full, so expressed TCRB transcripts were sequenced. Assay: immunoSEQ multiplex PCR; the TCRdb copy retains only in-frame clones and omits some. The sample shows approximately 150,000 clones, 7.5% to 9.5% of them seen only once. This clone was detected a few times. Its antigen is as yet unknown. Study-wide findings and caveats: Healthy donors had naive, central memory and Treg TCRB repertoires that appeared less similar than those seen among patients.

This CDR3 region has 12 residues. V lost 5 bases to trimming and J lost 8 bases, with 12 bases between them. The germline gives CDR1 KGHSH, CDR2 LQKENI. The chain couples TRBV18 to TRBJ1-2; TRBD1 is a possible D gene (5 bases). Material: central memory CD4+ T cells from blood. This TCR was recovered from a woman aged 18-29 years in good health. The CDR3 DNA is TGTGCCAGCTCAAGACAGAGCGACGGCTACACCTTC. Translated: CASSRQSDGYTF.